A single sample gave rise to the 9 T cell receptor beta chains below, sequenced in a study of blood T cell repertoires in COVID-19. Some clones are missing from TCRdb's copy, which holds only in-frame ones; the method was immunoSEQ multiplex PCR. Among roughly 160,000 clones listed, approximately 80% were seen once. The specimen sequenced was PBMCs or T cells enriched from blood (not recorded which). Every receptor here comes from a woman between 55 and 75 years old who had recovered from COVID-19.

This sequence joins TRBV28 and TRBJ2-7; 14 bases agree with TRBD2. The trim removed 7 bases at V and 2 bases at J, leaving 10 bases unmatched. CDR1 and CDR2 (germline): MDHEN, SYDVKM. This CDR3 contains 17 residues. The CDR3 bases are TGTGCCAGCACTCCGGGACTAGCGGGAGAGGCCGCCTACGAGCAGTACTTC. Protein product: CASTPGLAGEAAYEQYF. The variable domain in full, with the rest retrieved from reference TRBV28 and TRBJ2-7, is DVKVTQSSRYLVKRTGEKVFLECVQDMDHENMFWYRQDPGLGLRLIYFSYDVKMKEKGDIPEGYSVSREKKERFSLILESASTNQTSMYLCASTPGLAGEAAYEQYFGPGTRLTVT.

The chain links TRBV9 to TRBJ2-2; TRBD2 matches 10 bases. Germline V CDR1 and CDR2: SGDLS, YYNGEE. This CDR3 region has 16 residues. The V and J ends lost 4 bases and 4 bases, in that order; junction bases with no gene match: 7. The CDR3 loop is CASSPLKRGGTGELFF. In DNA, the CDR3 is TGTGCCAGCAGCCCCCTAAAGCGGGGGGGCACCGGGGAGCTGTTTTTT.

J is TRBJ2-1 and V is TRBV7-9; 10 positions match TRBD2. Germline V CDR1 and CDR2: SEHNR, FQNEAQ (reference sequence). This CDR3 comprises 17 residues. The junction had 10 bases not matched to a gene; V was cut back by 2 bases and J by 6 bases. The CDR3 DNA reads as TGTGCCAGCAGCTTAAACCCTCTAGCGGGAGCTATCAATGAGCAGTTCTTC. Protein sequence: CASSLNPLAGAINEQFF.

The chain carries TRBV2 and TRBJ1-4; perhaps TRBD1 as D (6 bases). V was cut by 6 bases and J by 10 bases, with 15 bases left in between. The length of the CDR3 is 13 residues. CDR1 is SNHLY, CDR2 FYNNEI, per germline. CDR3 region: CASSDQQGRKLFF. CDR3 nucleotides: TGTGCCAGCAGCGATCAACAGGGTAGAAAACTGTTTTTT.

This clone was picked up one time. J is TRBJ1-1 and V is TRBV5-8; a weak D match, TRBD1 (6 bases). The V and J ends lost 0 bases and 3 bases respectively, with 9 bases between them. The CDR3 has 14 residues. CDR1 is SGHTS and CDR2 is YDEGEE in the germline V gene. Here the CDR3 reads CASSLGGPDTEAFF. The DNA for the CDR3 is TGTGCCAGCAGCTTGGGGGGGCCGGACACTGAAGCTTTCTTT.

The DNA for the CDR3 is TGTGCCATCAGTGAGTCAAGGGAGTCTCCTGAAGCTTTCTTT. Protein: CAISESRESPEAFF. V usage is TRBV10-3 and J usage is TRBJ1-1; no reliable D call. The CDR3 covers 14 residues. V was cut by 0 bases and J by 6 bases, with 11 bases left in between. Looked up from germline, CDR1 is ENHRY and CDR2 is SYGVKD.

This clone was seen once. The rearrangement uses TRBV2 and TRBJ1-6; maybe TRBD1 (5 bases). Trimming took off 3 bases at V and 7 bases at J, with 16 bases between the two ends. This CDR3 contains 16 residues. Looked up from germline, CDR1 is SNHLY and CDR2 is FYNNEI. CDR3 protein: CASSERQVGGNSPLHF. The CDR3 bases are TGTGCCAGCAGTGAGCGCCAGGTTGGGGGGAATTCACCCCTCCACTTT.

V gene TRBV11-2 combines with J gene TRBJ2-3; no firm D call. Germline CDR1 is SGHAT and CDR2 is FQNNGV. Trimming cost V 1 base and J 2 bases, with 10 bases left between them. The CDR3 spans 15 residues. The CDR3 spells CASSLARGNTDTQYF. Written as DNA, the CDR3 is TGTGCCAGCAGCTTAGCCCGCGGAAACACAGATACGCAGTATTTT.

This chain joins TRBV27 and TRBJ2-7; tentatively, D is TRBD1 (6 bases). This CDR3 has 12 residues. Trimming removed 3 bases at V and 5 bases at J, with 8 bases between. Per the germline V gene, CDR1 is MNHEY and CDR2 is SMNVEV (reference sequence). The CDR3 sequence: CASSFQGNEQYF. CDR3 coding DNA: TGTGCCAGCAGTTTTCAGGGGAACGAGCAGTACTTC.